One sample yielded the 11 T cell receptor beta chains listed below, sequenced in a study of CD4 T cells in relation to SARS-CoV-2 and coronaviruses. Libraries were prepared by immunoSEQ multiplex PCR; TCRdb keeps only in-frame clonotypes and omits some of them. The data show 60,000 or so clones, about 95% seen once. Unexposed donor CD4+ T cells date from about 2010-2019, before the COVID-19 pandemic. Sample: naive CD4+ T cells from PBMCs. This sample's subset: naive CD4+ T cells isolated by negative enrichment. The receptor source for this set is a human donor in good health.

V gene TRBV7-9 combines with J gene TRBJ1-4; D is unclear. The CDR3 totals 12 residues. V lost 7 bases to trimming and J lost 8 bases, with 11 bases between them. Germline V gives CDR1 SEHNR, CDR2 FQNEAQ (reference sequence). CDR3 loop: CASTRSPEKLFF. CDR3 nucleotides: TGTGCCAGCACCAGGAGTCCCGAAAAACTGTTTTTT.

The chain couples TRBV15 to TRBJ1-6; D uncertain. In germline, CDR1 is LNHNV, CDR2 YYDKDF (reference sequence). V was clipped by 5 bases and J by 7 bases, with 6 bases between them. CDR3 size: 12 residues. CDR3 sequence: CATSRINSPLHF. The CDR3 DNA follows: TGTGCCACCAGCCGAATAAATTCACCCCTCCACTTT. The entire variable domain, with the rest obtained from reference TRBV15 and TRBJ1-6, is as follows: DAMVIQNPRYQVTQFGKPVTLSCSQTLNHNVMYWYQQKSSQAPKLLFHYYDKDFNNEADTPDNFQSRRPNTSFCFLDIRSPGLGDTAMYLCATSRINSPLHFGNGTRLTVT.

The CDR3 spells CASSSAQGSRNQPQHF. The CDR3 DNA reads as TGTGCCAGCAGTTCGGCACAGGGCTCTCGCAATCAGCCCCAGCATTTT. V gene TRBV27 combines with J gene TRBJ1-5; maybe TRBD1 (6 bases). Trimming shortened V by 4 bases and J by 2 bases, and 15 bases separated the two germline ends. CDR1 is MNHEY, CDR2 SMNVEV, per germline (reference sequence). The CDR3 runs 16 residues.

To note about this clone: The same CDR3 is also encoded by other DNA sequences in this sample. The CDR3 sequence: CASSPGQQETQYF. In DNA form, the CDR3 reads TGTGCCAGCTCACCCGGACAGCAAGAGACCCAGTACTTC. The V call is TRBV18, the J call TRBJ2-5, with D possibly TRBD1 on 6 matching bases. Germline CDR1 and CDR2: KGHSH and LQKENI. V dropped 3 bases and J dropped 2 bases, with 7 bases sitting between them. This CDR3 is 13 amino acids long.

The V gene is TRBV7-8, the J gene TRBJ1-1, with a tentative D call TRBD1 (5 bases). The CDR3 has 14 residues. V shed 5 bases and J shed 2 bases, with 12 bases lying between them. Germline CDR1 is SGHVS and CDR2 is FQNEAQ. The CDR3 reads CASSPGQGNTEAFF. The CDR3 DNA follows: TGTGCCAGCAGCCCCGGGCAGGGCAACACTGAAGCTTTCTTT.

The V call is TRBV9, the J call TRBJ2-7; D remains unclear. The germline gives CDR1 SGDLS, CDR2 YYNGEE. This CDR3 is built from 14 residues. The V end was cut by 0 bases, the J end by 3 bases, with 10 bases between. Here the CDR3 reads CASSVALEIYEQYF. Here the CDR3 DNA reads TGTGCCAGCAGCGTAGCTTTGGAGATCTACGAGCAGTACTTC.

The V call is TRBV6-5, the J call TRBJ1-3, with D unclear. Germline lookup yields CDR1 MNHEY and CDR2 SVGAGI. V gave up 4 bases and J gave up 0 bases, with 10 bases separating them. The CDR3 is 15 amino acids. The CDR3 nucleotides read TGTGCCAGCAGTTCGGACCGGAGCTCTGGAAACACCATATATTTT. Translated, it gives CASSSDRSSGNTIYF.

This chain links TRBV19 with TRBJ2-6, with 7 bases aligning to TRBD2. CDR1 and CDR2 (germline): LNHDA, SQIVND (reference sequence). V was clipped by 7 bases and J by 1 base; unmatched bases: 19. There are 20 residues in the CDR3. In nucleotides, the CDR3 is TGTGCCAGTATCGAGCGGGCTAGCGGACCTTTTTTTTCTGGGGCCAACGTCCTGACTTTC. This gives the protein CASIERASGPFFSGANVLTF.

V usage is TRBV6-5 and J usage is TRBJ2-7; 10 nucleotides align to TRBD2. Unmatched junction bases numbered 6, after V lost 4 bases and J lost 3 bases. There are 15 residues in the CDR3. Germline V gives CDR1 MNHEY, CDR2 SVGAGI. The CDR3 bases are TGTGCCAGCAGTTCCCCTAGCGGGAGAGTCTACGAGCAGTACTTC. It translates to CASSSPSGRVYEQYF.

This clone was detected once. V is TRBV5-1 and J is TRBJ2-3; possibly TRBD1 for D (6 bases). The CDR3 spans 15 residues. Trimming left V 2 bases short and J 0 bases short, with 10 bases between. Germline V lookup: CDR1 SGHRS, CDR2 YFSETQ. This CDR3 is CASSFGQTSTDTQYF. The CDR3 nucleotides are TGCGCCAGCAGCTTTGGACAGACTAGCACAGATACGCAGTATTTT.

The chain couples TRBV3-1 (or the pseudogene TRBV3-2) to TRBJ2-7; no reliable D call. The V end lost 0 bases, the J end lost 2 bases, and 8 bases lay between the germline ends. This CDR3 region has 14 residues. Germline V gene sequence: CDR1 LGHDT, CDR2 YNNKEL (reference sequence). CDR3 amino acids: CASSQDQRTYEQYF. In nucleotides, the CDR3 is TGTGCCAGCAGCCAAGATCAGAGGACCTACGAGCAGTACTTC.